Listed below are T cell receptor beta chains from one sample, sequenced in a study of T-cell memory formation after mild COVID-19. TCRdb called the 5' RACE reads again in MiXCR, with one record for every CDR3 protein. The sample lists a few hundred thousand distinct CDR3 sequences, around 15% occurring once. Sequencing used PBMCs or a T cell subset sorted from them (not recorded which). The receptors come from a man between 18 and 35 years old who had mild COVID-19 (a few samples of this study predate the infection). Cell type and time point are not known. The CDR3 runs from the conserved cysteine through the conserved F or W. D genes are given only for firm matches. Rows give clone size only sometimes, using once, few, many, or a class for an expanded clone.

>TRBV12-3/TRBV12-4|TRBD2|TRBJ2-7|NA|15
CASSPAVLAGDEQYF
TGTGCCAGCAGTCCGGCCGTCCTAGCGGGGGACGAGCAGTACTTC
>TRBV5-1|TRBD1|TRBJ1-5|few|16
CASSLGGTGMNQPQHF
TGCGCCAGCAGCTTAGGCGGGACAGGGATGAATCAGCCCCAGCATTTT
>TRBV6-2/TRBV6-3|TRBD2|TRBJ2-3|many|16
CASSYSGAGASDTQYF
TGTGCCAGCAGTTACTCGGGAGCGGGGGCCTCAGATACGCAGTATTTT
>TRBV6-1|TRBD2|TRBJ2-1|NA|13
CASGYIRGGEQFF
TGTGCCAGTGGGTATATACGCGGGGGTGAGCAGTTCTTC
>TRBV29-1|NA|TRBJ2-3|few|13
CSGVLGVEDTQYF
TGCAGCGGAGTTTTGGGGGTTGAGGACACGCAGTATTTT
>TRBV5-1|NA|TRBJ1-5|NA|14
CASSFGTPNQPQHF
TGCGCCAGCAGTTTTGGGACACCCAATCAGCCCCAGCATTTT
>TRBV2|NA|TRBJ1-3|NA|15
CASSPSESSGNTIYF
TGTGCCAGCAGTCCAAGCGAGAGCTCTGGAAACACCATATATTTT
>TRBV4-2|NA|TRBJ2-5|few|17
CASSQDWAGGGQETQYF
TGTGCCAGCAGCCAAGATTGGGCAGGAGGAGGGCAAGAGACCCAGTACTTC
>TRBV7-6|NA|TRBJ2-5|few|17
CASSLAVVAGALETQYF
TGTGCCAGCAGCTTAGCGGTGGTTGCCGGGGCCCTTGAGACCCAGTACTTC
>TRBV7-9|NA|TRBJ2-1|NA|14
CASRLQSGLGEQFF
TGTGCCAGCAGGTTACAGAGCGGGCTAGGGGAGCAGTTCTTC
>TRBV6-2/TRBV6-3|NA|TRBJ2-3|few|16
CASSPSRSRSLDTQYF
TGTGCCAGCAGTCCCTCTCGGTCCCGATCCCTAGATACGCAGTATTTT
>TRBV7-8|NA|TRBJ2-3|NA|16
CASSPRRLAVADTQYF
TGTGCCAGCAGCCCTAGACGTCTAGCTGTTGCAGATACGCAGTATTTT
>TRBV25-1|NA|TRBJ2-7|few|10
CASSDRIAYF
TGTGCCAGCAGTGACAGGATTGCGTACTTC
>TRBV10-3|NA|TRBJ1-1|few|14
CAIREGFPNTEAFF
TGTGCCATCAGGGAAGGATTTCCCAACACTGAAGCTTTCTTT
>TRBV15|NA|TRBJ2-3|many|15
CATSRGRAGTDTQYF
TGTGCCACCAGCAGGGGCAGGGCTGGCACAGATACGCAGTATTTT
>TRBV7-9|NA|TRBJ1-6|few|12
CASSLVRSPLHF
TGTGCCAGCAGCTTAGTGCGATCACCCCTCCACTTT
>TRBV5-5|NA|TRBJ2-2|few|15
CASHGEGHNTGELFF
TGTGCCAGCCACGGAGAGGGTCACAACACCGGGGAGCTGTTTTTT
>TRBV4-3|NA|TRBJ2-3|few|14
CASSQLGDTDTQYF
TGCGCCAGCAGCCAATTGGGGGACACAGATACGCAGTATTTT
>TRBV7-9|TRBD1|TRBJ2-1|few|16
CASSLAGGPRRLEQFF
TGTGCCAGCAGCTTGGCAGGGGGACCGAGGAGGTTGGAGCAGTTCTTC
>TRBV18|NA|TRBJ1-1|NA|13
CASSPEQDTEAFF
TGTGCCAGCTCACCGGAACAGGACACTGAAGCTTTCTTT
>TRBV27|NA|TRBJ2-7|NA|14
CASRPGTLSYEQYF
TGTGCCAGCAGGCCAGGGACCCTCTCCTACGAGCAGTACTTC
>TRBV7-2|NA|TRBJ1-5|many|14
CASSPRGSNQPQHF
TGTGCCAGCAGCCCCAGGGGATCCAATCAGCCCCAGCATTTT
>TRBV27|NA|TRBJ2-5|few|16
CASSWGPGAGQETQYF
TGTGCCAGCAGTTGGGGCCCGGGGGCTGGACAAGAGACCCAGTACTTC
>TRBV24-1|TRBD2|TRBJ2-1|many|17
CATSPLGTSGDVDEQFF
TGTGCCACCAGTCCGCTGGGGACTAGCGGGGACGTCGATGAGCAGTTCTTC
>TRBV18|TRBD2|TRBJ2-3|once|17
CDSSSWTSGGSTDTQYF
TGTGACAGCTCATCTTGGACTAGCGGGGGTAGCACAGATACGCAGTATTTT
>TRBV6-1|TRBD1|TRBJ1-1|NA|16
CASRALTGTVNTEAFF
TGTGCCAGCAGGGCTCTCACCGGGACAGTGAACACTGAAGCTTTCTTT
>TRBV7-9|NA|TRBJ2-4|many|12
CASSFGPGIQYF
TGTGCCAGCAGCTTTGGCCCCGGCATTCAGTACTTC
>TRBV5-6|NA|TRBJ1-2|NA|11
CASSYVGSRTF
TGTGCCAGCAGCTATGTTGGAAGTCGCACCTTC
>TRBV6-5|TRBD1|TRBJ2-1|few|16
CASSYSFGTGPNEQFF
TGTGCCAGCAGTTACTCGTTCGGGACAGGGCCCAATGAGCAGTTCTTC
>TRBV20-1|TRBD1|TRBJ2-1|NA|12
CSASQGDNEQFF
TGCAGTGCTAGCCAGGGGGACAATGAGCAGTTCTTC
>TRBV6-5|NA|TRBJ1-2|NA|14
CASSSPTRNYGYTF
TGTGCCAGCAGTTCCCCGACCCGCAACTATGGCTACACCTTC
>TRBV20-1|NA|TRBJ2-3|many|13
CSANGGGPDTQYF
TGCAGTGCAAACGGGGGCGGGCCAGATACGCAGTATTTT
>TRBV7-3|NA|TRBJ2-3|few|15
CASRHTGLGTDTQYF
TGTGCCAGCAGACACACAGGGTTGGGCACAGATACGCAGTATTTT
>TRBV5-1|NA|TRBJ2-2|NA|16
CASQLGTGTNTGELFF
TGCGCCAGCCAGCTTGGTACAGGGACGAACACCGGGGAGCTGTTTTTT
>TRBV28|NA|TRBJ1-1|NA|10
CASSRIEAFF
TGTGCCAGCAGCAGGATAGAAGCTTTCTTT
>TRBV4-2|TRBD2|TRBJ2-3|NA|20
CASSQGIGTSGGPPTDTQYF
TGTGCCAGCAGCCAAGGCATCGGGACTAGCGGGGGCCCCCCCACAGATACGCAGTATTTT
>TRBV4-1|NA|TRBJ1-5|few|13
CASSQEPYQPQHF
TGCGCCAGCAGCCAAGAACCCTATCAGCCCCAGCATTTT
>TRBV14|NA|TRBJ1-3|NA|12
CASSQAGNTIYF
TGTGCCAGCAGCCAGGCCGGAAACACCATATATTTT
>TRBV10-3|TRBD2|TRBJ2-5|NA|15
CAISGGGPSQETQYF
TGTGCCATCAGTGGCGGGGGGCCGAGCCAAGAGACCCAGTACTTC
>TRBV4-3|NA|TRBJ2-2|NA|16
CASSQDPQGWTGELFF
TGCGCCAGCAGCCAAGATCCCCAGGGTTGGACCGGGGAGCTGTTTTTT
>TRBV25-1|NA|TRBJ1-1|NA|16
CASSESRTASNTEAFF
TGTGCCAGCAGTGAATCCCGGACAGCCTCCAACACTGAAGCTTTCTTT
>TRBV2|NA|TRBJ2-1|NA|14
CASSGAGMDNEQFF
TGTGCCAGCAGTGGGGCTGGAATGGACAATGAGCAGTTCTTC
>TRBV6-2/TRBV6-3|NA|TRBJ1-1|NA|13
CASSSRARTEAFF
TGTGCCAGCAGTTCTAGGGCGCGTACTGAAGCTTTCTTT
>TRBV27|NA|TRBJ2-3|NA|15
CASSSKRWAGGTQYF
TGTGCCAGCAGTTCCAAAAGGTGGGCCGGAGGTACGCAGTATTTT
>TRBV7-2|NA|TRBJ2-5|few|16
CASSFSPASNGETQYF
TGTGCCAGCAGCTTTAGCCCGGCCTCAAACGGGGAGACCCAGTACTTC
>TRBV27|NA|TRBJ2-5|NA|13
CASSLWGRETQYF
TGTGCCAGCAGTTTATGGGGTCGTGAGACCCAGTACTTC
>TRBV4-3|TRBD1|TRBJ1-1|NA|17
CASSRTWTGRVNTEAFF
TGCGCCAGCAGCCGGACCTGGACAGGGAGAGTGAACACTGAAGCTTTCTTT
>TRBV4-3|NA|TRBJ2-2|many|17
CASSQVGSPTNTGELFF
TGCGCCAGCAGCCAAGTGGGCAGCCCAACGAACACCGGGGAGCTGTTTTTT
>TRBV18|TRBD1|TRBJ1-5|NA|14
CASSPTGQGQPQHF
TGTGCCAGCTCACCCACGGGACAGGGCCAGCCCCAGCATTTT
>TRBV7-2|NA|TRBJ1-2|few|15
CASRDRGTASYGYTF
TGTGCCAGCAGAGATAGGGGTACAGCTAGCTATGGCTACACCTTC
>TRBV2|NA|TRBJ2-4|few|16
CASVHATRGTKNIQYF
TGTGCCAGCGTTCATGCAACAAGGGGAACCAAAAACATTCAGTACTTC
>TRBV12-3/TRBV12-4|TRBD1|TRBJ2-1|few|16
CASSSGQGVPPVEQFF
TGTGCCAGCAGTTCGGGACAGGGGGTGCCTCCGGTTGAGCAGTTCTTC
>TRBV7-3|NA|TRBJ2-6|few|18
CASSPRMLGVGGANVLTF
TGTGCCAGCAGCCCCAGGATGTTGGGAGTGGGTGGGGCCAACGTCCTGACTTTC
>TRBV27|NA|TRBJ2-7|NA|15
CARFGWWAAGYEQYF
TGTGCCCGCTTCGGTTGGTGGGCCGCCGGCTACGAGCAGTACTTC